These 3 T cell receptor beta chains were all obtained from the same sample, sequenced in a study of T cell responses to AZD1222 COVID-19 vaccine. Method: immunoSEQ multiplex PCR; TCRdb's copy keeps in-frame clones and lacks some. The sample lists over 150,000 clones, 90% to 95% occurring once. Sequenced here: peripheral blood, sampled on day 0 of MenACWY control vaccination. The receptor set was obtained from an adult in good health.

This clone was seen only once. This chain joins TRBV7-9 and TRBJ2-3; 7 bases line up with TRBD1. The CDR3 is made up of 16 amino acids. With 2 bases clipped from V and 4 bases from J, the junction kept 9 bases outside the gene matches. Germline assignment: CDR1 SEHNR and CDR2 FQNEAQ (reference sequence). CDR3 sequence: CASSLKGASAADTQYF. The CDR3 coding sequence is TGTGCCAGCAGCTTAAAGGGGGCTAGTGCCGCAGATACGCAGTATTTT.

J is TRBJ1-2 and V is TRBV2; TRBD1 aligns across 8 bases. V was pared by 5 bases and J by 1 base, with 15 bases of the junction left unmatched. Germline-derived CDR1 and CDR2 are SNHLY and FYNNEI. The CDR3 consists of 18 residues. DNA of the CDR3: TGTGCCAGCAGTTCCCCGACCGGGACAGGAGCCTATAACTATGGCTACACCTTC. It specifies CASSSPTGTGAYNYGYTF. The variable domain in full, with the rest retrieved from reference TRBV2 and TRBJ1-2, is EPEVTQTPSHQVTQMGQEVILRCVPISNHLYFYWYRQILGQKVEFLVSFYNNEISEKSEIFDDQFSVERPDGSNFTLKIRSTKLEDSAMYFCASSSPTGTGAYNYGYTFGSGTRLTVV.

The chain employs TRBV7-2 and TRBJ1-4, with TRBD1 matching over 8 bases. The CDR3 consists of 15 residues. Germline V CDR1 and CDR2: SGHTA, FQGNSA. With V trimmed by 5 bases and J by 7 bases, 9 bases remained unmatched. CDR3 region: CASSATDRESEKLFF. The CDR3 DNA follows: TGTGCCAGCAGCGCAACGGACAGGGAAAGTGAAAAACTGTTTTTT.